The clone carrying this T cell receptor beta chain showed up just once. This entry is derived from a study of blood T cell repertoires in COVID-19. For the study at large: In each case, the material was cDNA or gDNA derived from T cells, B-cell-depleted T cells, or PBMCs.

Losses at the gene ends were 5 bases for V and 4 bases for J; bases not matched to a gene: 5. Germline V gene sequence: CDR1 SGHTA, CDR2 FQGNSA. CDR3 length equals 15 residues. The data were produced by immunoSEQ multiplex PCR, yet TCRdb's version contains in-frame clones alone and is incomplete. The repertoire holds 340,000 or so clones, with 80% to 90% as singletons. Membership in each cohort depended on participant-reported clinical history. V is TRBV7-2 and J is TRBJ2-3; TRBD2 matches 11 bases. This receptor was taken from a woman in her 40s with acute COVID-19. The sample taken for sequencing was PBMCs or T cells enriched from blood (not recorded which). Here the CDR3 DNA reads TGTGCCAGCAGCCCTACTAGCGGGAGAGCAGATACGCAGTATTTT. Translating gives CASSPTSGRADTQYF.